Included here is one T cell receptor (beta chain) sequence, with context. Authors' data handling: Estimation of nucleated cell counts relied on the amplification of reference gene primers. Using immunoSEQ multiplex PCR, the repertoire was profiled, and TCRdb retains in-frame clones only, with some absent. V, J and clone size derive from that table, while D and trimming were established from the DNA sequence. Among some 100,000 clones, more than 75% were seen once, and the ten largest hold approximately 10%. This sample is drawn from a study of blood T cell repertoires in COVID-19. The overall study: The United States, Italy and Spain provided the acute and convalescent COVID-19 samples. The cDNA or gDNA used as material had been derived from T cells, B-cell-depleted T cells, or PBMCs.

The CDR3 is 15 amino acids. V gave up 1 base and J gave up 1 base, with 10 bases separating them. CDR1 SGHTA and CDR2 FQGNSA come from the germline V gene. Specimen: peripheral blood. The rearrangement joins TRBV7-2 to TRBJ1-2, with D tentatively TRBD1 (5 bases). The sequence was obtained from a man between 50 and 59 years old with acute or convalescent COVID-19. The CDR3 nucleotides read TGTGCCAGCAGCTTAGGCGCAGGGTATAACTATGGCTACACCTTC. Protein: CASSLGAGYNYGYTF.